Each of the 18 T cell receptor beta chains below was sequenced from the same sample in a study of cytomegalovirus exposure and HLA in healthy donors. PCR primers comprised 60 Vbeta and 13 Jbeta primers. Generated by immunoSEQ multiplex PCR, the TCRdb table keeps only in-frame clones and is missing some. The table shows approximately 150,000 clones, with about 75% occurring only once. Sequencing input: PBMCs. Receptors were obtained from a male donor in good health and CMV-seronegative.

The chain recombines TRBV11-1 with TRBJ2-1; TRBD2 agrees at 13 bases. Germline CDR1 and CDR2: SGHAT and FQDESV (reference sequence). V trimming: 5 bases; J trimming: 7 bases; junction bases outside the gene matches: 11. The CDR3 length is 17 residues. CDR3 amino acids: CASSRTSGRLRGNEQFF. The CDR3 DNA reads TGTGCCAGCAGCCGGACTAGCGGGAGATTAAGGGGGAATGAGCAGTTCTTC. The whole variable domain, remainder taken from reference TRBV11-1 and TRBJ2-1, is EAEVAQSPRYKITEKSQAVAFWCDPISGHATLYWYRQILGQGPELLVQFQDESVVDDSQLPKDRFSAERLKGVDSTLKIQPAELGDSAMYLCASSRTSGRLRGNEQFFGPGTRLTVL.

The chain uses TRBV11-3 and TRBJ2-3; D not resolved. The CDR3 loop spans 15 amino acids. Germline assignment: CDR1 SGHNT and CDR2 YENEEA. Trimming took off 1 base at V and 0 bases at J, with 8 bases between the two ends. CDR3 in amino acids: CASSLGLASTDTQYF. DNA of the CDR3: TGTGCCAGCAGCTTAGGACTCGCTAGCACAGATACGCAGTATTTT.

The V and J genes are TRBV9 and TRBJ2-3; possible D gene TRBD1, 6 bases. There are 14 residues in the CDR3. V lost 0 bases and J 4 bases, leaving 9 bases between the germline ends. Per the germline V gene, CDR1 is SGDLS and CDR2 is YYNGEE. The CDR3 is CASSVANRADTQYF. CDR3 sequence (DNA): TGTGCCAGCAGCGTAGCTAACAGGGCAGATACGCAGTATTTT.

The CDR3 region is CASSWTSGNTDTQYF. CDR3 in DNA: TGCGCCAGCAGCTGGACTAGCGGGAACACAGATACGCAGTATTTT. The chain employs TRBV4-1 and TRBJ2-3, with 12 bases fitting TRBD2. V was clipped by 5 bases and J by 2 bases; unmatched bases: 2. Germline V CDR1 and CDR2: MGHRA, YSYEKL. This CDR3 has 15 amino acids.

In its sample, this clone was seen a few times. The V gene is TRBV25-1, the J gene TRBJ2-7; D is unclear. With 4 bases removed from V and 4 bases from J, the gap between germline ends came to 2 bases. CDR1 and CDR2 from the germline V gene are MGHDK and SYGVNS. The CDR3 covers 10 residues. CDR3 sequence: CASSAYEQYF. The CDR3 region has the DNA TGTGCCAGCAGTGCTTACGAGCAGTACTTC.

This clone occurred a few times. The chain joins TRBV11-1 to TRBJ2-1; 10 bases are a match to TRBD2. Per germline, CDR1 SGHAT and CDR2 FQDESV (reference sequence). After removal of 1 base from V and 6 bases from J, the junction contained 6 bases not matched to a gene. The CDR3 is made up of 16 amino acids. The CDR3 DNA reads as TGTGCCAGCAGCTTAGGTTCGGCTAGCGGGGGCAATGAGCAGTTCTTC. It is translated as CASSLGSASGGNEQFF.

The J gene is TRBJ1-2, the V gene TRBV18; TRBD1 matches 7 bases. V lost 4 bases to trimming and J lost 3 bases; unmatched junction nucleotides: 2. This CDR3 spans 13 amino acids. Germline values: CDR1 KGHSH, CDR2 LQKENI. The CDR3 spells CASSLGGHYGYTF. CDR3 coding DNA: TGTGCCAGCTCACTAGGGGGCCACTATGGCTACACCTTC.

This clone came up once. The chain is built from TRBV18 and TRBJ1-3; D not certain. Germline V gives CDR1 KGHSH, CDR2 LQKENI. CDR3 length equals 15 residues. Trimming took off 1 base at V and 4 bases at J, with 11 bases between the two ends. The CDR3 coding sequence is TGTGCCAGCTCACCACGAGAGGCTTCGGGAAACACCATATATTTT. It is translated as CASSPREASGNTIYF.

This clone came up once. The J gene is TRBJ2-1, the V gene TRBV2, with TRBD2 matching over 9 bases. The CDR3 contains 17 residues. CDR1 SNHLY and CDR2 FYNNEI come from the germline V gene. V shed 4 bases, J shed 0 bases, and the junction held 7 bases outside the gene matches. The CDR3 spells CASSALVAGVSYNEQFF. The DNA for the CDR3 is TGTGCCAGCAGTGCGTTAGTAGCGGGAGTCTCCTACAATGAGCAGTTCTTC.

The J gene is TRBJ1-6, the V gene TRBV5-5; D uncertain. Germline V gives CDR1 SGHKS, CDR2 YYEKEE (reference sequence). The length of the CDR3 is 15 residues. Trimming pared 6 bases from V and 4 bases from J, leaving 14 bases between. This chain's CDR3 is CASTSGREYNSPLHF. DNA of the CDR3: TGTGCCAGCACTTCCGGGAGAGAATATAATTCACCCCTCCACTTT.

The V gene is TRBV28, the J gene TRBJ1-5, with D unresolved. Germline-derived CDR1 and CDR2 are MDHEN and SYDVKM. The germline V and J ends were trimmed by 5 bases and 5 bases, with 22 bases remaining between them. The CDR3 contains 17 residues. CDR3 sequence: CASSPPGKGSLHQPQHF. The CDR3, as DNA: TGTGCCAGCAGTCCCCCGGGGAAAGGGTCCCTACATCAGCCCCAGCATTTT.

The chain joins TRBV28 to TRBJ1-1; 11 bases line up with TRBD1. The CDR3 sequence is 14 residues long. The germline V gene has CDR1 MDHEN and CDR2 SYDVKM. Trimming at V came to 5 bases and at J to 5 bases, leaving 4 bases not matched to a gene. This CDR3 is CASSGQGARTEAFF. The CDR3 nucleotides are TGTGCCAGCAGTGGACAGGGGGCTAGGACTGAAGCTTTCTTT.

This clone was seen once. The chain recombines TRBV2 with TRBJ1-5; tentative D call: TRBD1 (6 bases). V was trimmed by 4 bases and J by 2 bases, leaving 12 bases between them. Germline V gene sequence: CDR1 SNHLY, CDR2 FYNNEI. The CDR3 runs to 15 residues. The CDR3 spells CASSGYRQGNQPQHF. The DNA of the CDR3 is TGTGCCAGCAGTGGTTACCGACAGGGCAATCAGCCCCAGCATTTT.

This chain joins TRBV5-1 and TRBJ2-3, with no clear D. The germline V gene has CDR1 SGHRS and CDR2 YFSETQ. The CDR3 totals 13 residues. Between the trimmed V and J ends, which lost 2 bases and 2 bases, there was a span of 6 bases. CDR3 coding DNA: TGCGCCAGCAGCTTAGACAACACAGATACGCAGTATTTT. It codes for CASSLDNTDTQYF.

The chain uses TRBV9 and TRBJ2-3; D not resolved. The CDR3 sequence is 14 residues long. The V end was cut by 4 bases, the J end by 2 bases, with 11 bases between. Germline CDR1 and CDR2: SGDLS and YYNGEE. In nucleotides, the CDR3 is TGTGCCAGCAGCCCCCCAGGTAACACAGATACGCAGTATTTT. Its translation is CASSPPGNTDTQYF.

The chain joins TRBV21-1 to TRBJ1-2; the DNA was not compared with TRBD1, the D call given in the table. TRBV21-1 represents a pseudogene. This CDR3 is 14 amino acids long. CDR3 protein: CASSKGHRSLGYTF. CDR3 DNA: TGTGCCAGCAGCAAAGGGCACAGGAGCCTAGGCTACACCTTC.

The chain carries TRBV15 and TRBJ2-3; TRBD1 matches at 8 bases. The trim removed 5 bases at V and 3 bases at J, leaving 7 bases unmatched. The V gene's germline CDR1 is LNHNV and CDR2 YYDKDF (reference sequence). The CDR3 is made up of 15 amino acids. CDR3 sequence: CATSFGQGATDTQYF. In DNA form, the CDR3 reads TGTGCCACCAGCTTTGGACAGGGAGCTACAGATACGCAGTATTTT.

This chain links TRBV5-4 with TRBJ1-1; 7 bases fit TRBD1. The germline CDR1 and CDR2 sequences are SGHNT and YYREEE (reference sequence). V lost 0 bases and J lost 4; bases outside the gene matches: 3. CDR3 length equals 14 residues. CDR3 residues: CASSLGQGGTEAFF. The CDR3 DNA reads TGTGCCAGCAGCTTGGGACAGGGAGGCACTGAAGCTTTCTTT.